This TCR beta chain was retrieved from a study of blood T cell repertoires in COVID-19. The CDR3 consists of 14 residues. Germline V gene lookup returns CDR1 SGHRS and CDR2 YFSETQ. Trimming removed 2 bases at V and 5 bases at J, with 14 bases between. In the original analysis: How many nucleated cells were present was estimated from reference gene primer amplification. The data were produced by immunoSEQ multiplex PCR, yet TCRdb's version contains in-frame clones alone and is incomplete. V and J calls and clone size come straight from that table; D and trimming were deduced from the DNA. The repertoire has approximately 71,000 clones, 86% of them found once; the top ten carry over 4%.

This sequence was found in a man aged 50 to 60 with acute or convalescent COVID-19. The sample taken for sequencing was peripheral blood. This sequence joins TRBV5-1 and TRBJ2-7, with D possibly being TRBD1 (5 bases). The CDR3 loop reads CASSFAQGSHEQYF. DNA of the CDR3: TGCGCCAGCAGCTTTGCGCAGGGATCCCACGAGCAGTACTTC.